This is a list of T cell receptor beta chains from one sample in a study of tumor and adjacent non-tumor tissue in lung cancer. TCRdb independently ran MiXCR on the multiplex PCR reads; one entry per CDR3 protein. The table has about 93,000 distinct CDR3 sequences, around 71% seen once. The sequencing sample was made of lung tumor tissue. The receptors here all came from a man aged 55 to 69 with non-small cell lung cancer. Both conserved end residues are part of each CDR3. A D gene is named only where the DNA matches it firmly. A clone size is listed for some rows: how often the clone was seen (once, few, many), or a class if it is expanded.

- | TRBJ2-7 | TRBV11-3 | TRBD1 | CASSKPGQGSYEQCF | TGTGCCAGTAGCAAACCGGGACAGGGATCCTACGAGCAATGCTTC
- | TRBJ2-3 | TRBV10-3 | - | CAIRMADTPTDTQYF | TGTGCCATCAGAATGGCAGACACACCCACAGATACGCAGTATTTT
many | TRBJ1-1 | TRBV5-1 | TRBD1 | CASSRDPGQGASEAFF | TGCGCCAGCAGCCGCGATCCGGGACAGGGGGCCTCTGAAGCTTTCTTT
few | TRBJ2-1 | TRBV11-1 | TRBD2 | CASSLRTSSYNEQFF | TGTGCCAGCAGCCTTAGGACTAGCAGCTACAATGAGCAGTTCTTC
- | TRBJ1-1 | TRBV7-9 | - | CASSFSYTTEAFF | TGTGCCAGCAGCTTTTCGTACACCACTGAAGCTTTCTTT
once | TRBJ2-5 | TRBV29-1 | - | CSVRKREARYF | TGCAGCGTTAGGAAAAGAGAGGCCCGGTACTTC
- | TRBJ2-7 | TRBV12-3/TRBV12-4 | - | CTSSLVGYEQYF | TGTACCAGCAGTTTAGTGGGCTACGAGCAGTACTTC
- | TRBJ2-6 | TRBV4-1 | TRBD2 | CASSQELASSGAKVLTF | TGCGCCAGCAGCCAGGAACTAGCGTCCTCCGGGGCCAAGGTCCTGACTTTC
- | TRBJ1-1 | TRBV6-2/TRBV6-3 | - | CASRYFGVNTEAFF | TGTGCCAGCAGATATTTCGGGGTGAACACTGAAGCCTTCTTT
- | TRBJ2-7 | TRBV29-1 | - | CSVATEPYVHYF | TGCAGCGTTGCTACAGAGCCCTACGTGCATTATTTC
- | TRBJ2-1 | TRBV20-1 | TRBD2 | CSTAGTSGSDSYNEQFF | TGCAGTACTGCCGGGACTAGCGGGTCGGACTCCTACAATGAGCAGTTCTTC
- | TRBJ1-3 | TRBV5-1 | - | CASSLVTSYGNTIYF | TGCGCCAGCAGCTTGGTTACCAGCTATGGAAACACCATATATTTT
medium-sized | TRBJ2-3 | TRBV4-1 | - | CASRQVGGSGDTQYF | TGCGCCAGCAGACAAGTAGGCGGATCAGGAGATACGCAGTATTTT
many | TRBJ2-7 | TRBV7-8 | TRBD2 | CASSLASGSSYEQYF | TGTGCCAGCAGCTTAGCTAGCGGGAGCAGCTACGAGCAGTACTTC
- | TRBJ2-3 | TRBV11-2 | - | CAITEMGTDMQYF | TGTGCCATCACCGAGATGGGCACAGATATGCAGTATTTT
many | TRBJ1-6 | TRBV20-1 | TRBD1 | CSAREGTGGSSPLHF | TGCAGTGCTAGAGAGGGGACAGGGGGTAGTTCACCCCTCCACTTT
many | TRBJ1-4 | TRBV5-4 | - | CASSSQDGNEKLFF | TGTGCCAGCAGCTCCCAGGACGGTAATGAAAAACTGTTTTTT
- | TRBJ2-5 | TRBV20-1 | - | CSARDRLAVAAQYF | TGCAGTGCTAGAGATCGGTTAGCGGTAGCGGCCCAGTACTTC
- | TRBJ2-7 | TRBV20-1 | - | CSTREALVGVEKEQYF | TGCAGTACTAGAGAGGCCTTGGTGGGAGTGGAGAAAGAGCAGTACTTC
- | TRBJ2-7 | TRBV10-3 | - | CAISPGRTYEQYF | TGTGCCATCAGTCCAGGCCGTACCTACGAGCAGTACTTC
- | TRBJ2-7 | TRBV6-2/TRBV6-3 | - | CASSYPNYEKYF | TGTGCCAGCAGTTACCCAAACTACGAGAAGTACTTC
many | TRBJ2-5 | TRBV28 | TRBD2 | CASTVTSGTTLADTQYF | TGTGCCAGCACCGTAACTTCCGGGACTACGCTCGCAGATACCCAGTACTTC
- | TRBJ1-4 | TRBV6-5 | TRBD1 | CAISYSLRTGAEKLFF | TGTGCCATCAGCTATAGCCTCAGGACAGGGGCCGAAAAACTGTTTTTT
- | TRBJ1-4 | TRBV6-1 | - | CASSSAGSKNEKPFF | TGTGCCAGCAGTTCCGCAGGTAGCAAAAATGAAAAACCGTTTTTT
- | TRBJ1-6 | TRBV4-1 | - | CASSPWTASKGLHF | TGCGCCAGCAGTCCTTGGACAGCCTCAAAAGGCCTCCACTTT
once | TRBJ1-3 | TRBV5-1 | TRBD1 | CASNRGTAGNTIYF | TGCGCCAGCAACAGGGGGACGGCTGGAAACACCATATATTTT
once | TRBJ1-2 | TRBV6-2/TRBV6-3 | - | CANSYSADLNYGYTF | TGTGCCAACAGTTACTCGGCAGACCTGAACTATGGATACACCTTC
- | TRBJ1-1 | TRBV6-2/TRBV6-3 | - | CASSSIKNTEAFF | TGTGCCAGCAGTTCGATAAAGAACACTGAAGCTTTCTTT
- | TRBJ2-5 | TRBV5-6 | - | CASSSLDREYQGTQYF | TGTGCCAGCAGCTCCCTTGATAGGGAGTACCAAGGGACCCAGTACTTC
- | TRBJ2-1 | TRBV5-5 | - | CSSTPWDNNNEQFF | TGTTCCAGCACCCCGTGGGATAATAACAATGAGCAGTTCTTC
- | TRBJ2-7 | TRBV11-3 | TRBD2 | CASRASGSSYEQYF | TGTGCCAGTAGGGCTAGCGGGAGCTCCTACGAGCAGTACTTC
- | TRBJ2-7 | TRBV6-1 | TRBD2 | CANSRGGRTSYEQYF | TGTGCCAACAGTCGCGGGGGGCGGACCTCATACGAGCAGTACTTC
- | TRBJ2-7 | TRBV4-2 | TRBD2 | CASSRAGGPHEQYF | TGTGCCAGCAGCCGAGCGGGAGGGCCCCACGAGCAGTACTTC
medium-sized | TRBJ1-1 | TRBV12-3/TRBV12-4 | - | CASSLDGGAGTEAFF | TGTGCCAGCAGTTTAGACGGGGGTGCAGGGACTGAAGCTTTCTTT
medium-sized | TRBJ2-1 | TRBV11-1 | - | CASSLILSGGYNEQFF | TGTGCCAGCAGCTTAATTCTTAGCGGCGGATACAATGAGCAGTTCTTC
few | TRBJ2-2 | TRBV2 | TRBD1 | CASRTGTGMNTGELFF | TGTGCCAGCAGGACCGGGACAGGGATGAACACCGGGGAGCTGTTTTTT
- | TRBJ2-3 | TRBV11-2 | TRBD1 | CASSLRMGLGTDTQYF | TGTGCCAGTAGCTTACGCATGGGGCTGGGGACAGATACTCAGTATTTT
- | TRBJ2-7 | TRBV10-3 | - | CAIRETRFYEQYF | TGTGCCATCAGGGAGACAAGGTTCTACGAGCAGTACTTC
- | TRBJ1-2 | TRBV19 | - | CASSIVGTYGYTF | TGTGCCAGTAGTATCGTGGGGACCTATGGCTACACCTTC
- | TRBJ1-1 | TRBV11-1 | - | CARSSKRGPDTEAFF | TGTGCCAGAAGCTCGAAGAGGGGCCCGGACACTGAAGCTTTCTTC
medium-sized | TRBJ2-1 | TRBV11-3 | - | CASSLLRGKGNEQFF | TGTGCCAGCAGCTTACTCAGGGGCAAAGGGAATGAGCAGTTCTTC
many | TRBJ2-2 | TRBV5-1 | TRBD1 | CASSPGGTGELFF | TGCGCCAGCAGCCCAGGGGGTACCGGGGAGCTGTTTTTT